A single sample gave rise to the 30 T cell receptor beta chains below, sequenced in a study of T cell responses to AZD1222 COVID-19 vaccine. The data were produced by immunoSEQ multiplex PCR, yet TCRdb's version contains in-frame clones alone and is incomplete. The sample carries about 100,000 clones, 87% recorded once. Source: peripheral blood, taken on day 0 of AZD1222 vaccination. These receptors all stem from an adult in good health.

The chain links TRBV18 to TRBJ1-4; weak D call: TRBD1 (5 bases). The V end lost 3 bases, the J end lost 2 bases, and 7 bases lay between the germline ends. The CDR3 is 14 residues long. The V gene's germline CDR1 is KGHSH and CDR2 LQKENI. CDR3 coding DNA: TGTGCCAGCTCACCCAGGGCCACTAATGAAAAACTGTTTTTT. Translated, it gives CASSPRATNEKLFF.

The V gene is TRBV5-8, the J gene TRBJ2-1; D gene unclear. Germline V gene lookup returns CDR1 SGHTS and CDR2 YDEGEE. The CDR3 loop spans 12 amino acids. The V end was cut by 2 bases, the J end by 6 bases, with 6 bases between. The CDR3: CASSFIRNEQFF. As DNA, the CDR3 is TGTGCCAGCAGCTTCATCCGCAATGAGCAGTTCTTC.

The CDR3 bases are TGTGCCAGCAGCTATCGACCCGGGGGTTGGGAAAAACTGTTTTTT. It specifies CASSYRPGGWEKLFF. The chain carries TRBV5-6 and TRBJ1-4; D perhaps matches TRBD1 (5 bases). CDR1 and CDR2 (germline): SGHDT, YYEEEE. The CDR3 is 15 amino acids. Trimming stripped 3 bases from V and 8 bases from J, with 17 bases between.

The chain carries TRBV3-1 (or the pseudogene TRBV3-2) and TRBJ2-2; D is unclear. The CDR3 totals 15 residues. Germline V gives CDR1 LGHDT, CDR2 YNNKEL (reference sequence). V was trimmed by 1 base and J by 0 bases, leaving 6 bases between them. The CDR3 sequence is CASSQAGTNTGELFF. In nucleotides, the CDR3 is TGTGCCAGCAGCCAAGCGGGTACGAACACCGGGGAGCTGTTTTTT.

This clone was counted once. The V call is TRBV3-1 (or the pseudogene TRBV3-2), the J call TRBJ2-5; tentatively, D is TRBD2 (6 bases). Trimming shortened V by 4 bases and J by 4 bases, and 19 bases separated the two germline ends. Germline CDR1 reads LGHDT; CDR2 reads YNNKEL (reference sequence). This CDR3 spans 16 amino acids. The CDR3 bases are TGTGCCAGCAGCCGTCCAGGGAGGATTATACGAGAGACCCAGTACTTC. Its protein product is CASSRPGRIIRETQYF.

The chain couples TRBV9 to TRBJ2-1; D is perhaps TRBD2 (6 bases). Germline lookup yields CDR1 SGDLS and CDR2 YYNGEE. The CDR3 is made up of 15 amino acids. V lost 4 bases to trimming and J lost 3 bases, with 14 bases between them. The CDR3 spells CASSPDGGSYNEQFF. The CDR3 bases are TGTGCCAGCAGCCCCGATGGGGGGAGCTACAATGAGCAGTTCTTC. Supplemented by reference TRBV9 and TRBJ2-1, the full variable domain reads DSGVTQTPKHLITATGQRVTLRCSPRSGDLSVYWYQQSLDQGLQFLIQYYNGEERAKGNILERFSAQQFPDLHSELNLSSLELGDSALYFCASSPDGGSYNEQFFGPGTRLTVL.

CDR3 sequence reads: CASSPFTGVYGYTF. CDR3 nucleotides: TGTGCCAGCAGCCCCTTTACAGGAGTTTATGGCTACACCTTC. The chain combines TRBV3-1 (or the pseudogene TRBV3-2) with TRBJ1-2, with D possibly being TRBD1 (5 bases). Trimming shortened V by 4 bases and J by 5 bases, and 14 bases separated the two germline ends. Per the germline V gene, CDR1 is LGHDT and CDR2 is YNNKEL (reference sequence). The CDR3 consists of 14 residues.

CDR3 protein: CASTGVLGNSPLHF. In DNA form, the CDR3 reads TGTGCCAGCACGGGGGTCTTGGGTAATTCACCCCTCCACTTT. V usage is TRBV6-6 and J usage is TRBJ1-6, with D perhaps TRBD1 (5 bases). V gave up 7 bases and J gave up 6 bases, with 13 bases separating them. CDR3 length: 14 residues. CDR1 and CDR2 (germline): MNHNY, SVGAGI (reference sequence).

This clone was seen just once. The V call is TRBV12-5, the J call TRBJ1-5; D remains unclear. Germline V CDR1 and CDR2: LGHNT, FRNRAP. With 4 bases removed from V and 7 bases from J, the gap between germline ends came to 11 bases. This CDR3 contains 13 residues. CDR3 in DNA: TGTGCTAGTGGTTCCCTATTTGGGCAGCCCCAGCATTTT. As protein: CASGSLFGQPQHF.

The gene calls are TRBV2 and TRBJ1-1; D is ambiguous. Germline V gene lookup returns CDR1 SNHLY and CDR2 FYNNEI. There are 12 residues in the CDR3. V lost 9 bases to trimming and J lost 2 bases, with 10 bases between them. CDR3 residues: CASTQANTEAFF. The DNA for the CDR3 is TGTGCCAGTACCCAGGCTAACACTGAAGCTTTCTTT.

This clone was picked up one time. CDR3 protein: CASSPGGRISGNTIYF. CDR3 DNA: TGTGCCAGCTCACCAGGGGGACGGATCTCTGGAAACACCATATATTTT. The V gene is TRBV18, the J gene TRBJ1-3; D perhaps matches TRBD1 (5 bases). CDR1 is KGHSH, CDR2 LQKENI, per germline. V gave up 2 bases and J gave up 0 bases, with 11 bases separating them. This CDR3 has 16 amino acids.

J is TRBJ2-2 and V is TRBV11-3; 9 bases are a match to TRBD2. The CDR3 has 16 amino acids. J gave up 5 bases and V 1 base, and 5 bases lay outside the gene matches. Germline V gene sequence: CDR1 SGHNT, CDR2 YENEEA. CDR3 coding DNA: TGTGCCAGCAGCTTAGCCACGACTAGCGGTACCGGGGAGCTGTTTTTT. This translates into CASSLATTSGTGELFF.

This clone was seen only a few times. The chain uses TRBV6-4 and TRBJ2-2, with a possible D match to TRBD2 (6 bases). CDR3 size: 14 residues. Germline V lookup: CDR1 MRHNA, CDR2 SNTAGT. Trimming took 6 bases from V and 6 from J, leaving 14 bases between them. CDR3 DNA: TGTGCCAGCAGCCCTCTTCCGGGAGCCGGGGAGCTGTTTTTT. Translated: CASSPLPGAGELFF.

This clone is a singleton in its sample. This chain uses TRBV2 with TRBJ1-1; no clear D. The germline V gene has CDR1 SNHLY and CDR2 FYNNEI. The CDR3 extends over 12 amino acids. The V end was cut by 6 bases, the J end by 6 bases, with 11 bases between. The CDR3 nucleotides read TGTGCCAGCAGGGAGAGTACACCTGAAGCTTTCTTT. Its translation is CASRESTPEAFF.

This clone was counted a single time. This chain uses TRBV5-4 with TRBJ2-1, with 15 bases identical to TRBD2. Germline loops: CDR1 SGHNT, CDR2 YYREEE (reference sequence). The CDR3 sequence is 16 residues long. V lost 4 bases, J lost 7 bases, and 6 bases stayed unmatched. The CDR3 sequence: CASSPGLAGGVNEQFF. Written as DNA, the CDR3 is TGTGCCAGCAGCCCGGGACTAGCGGGGGGAGTGAATGAGCAGTTCTTC.

J is TRBJ2-3 and V is TRBV9; TRBD1 aligns across 11 bases. V dropped 0 bases and J dropped 3; count of bases not matched to a gene: 3. The CDR3 sequence is 16 residues long. The V gene's germline CDR1 is SGDLS and CDR2 YYNGEE. As DNA, the CDR3 is TGTGCCAGCAGCGTAGGGGACAGGGGGTATACAGATACGCAGTATTTT. Its protein product is CASSVGDRGYTDTQYF.

V usage is TRBV25-1 and J usage is TRBJ2-3; 8 nucleotides match TRBD1. The germline gives CDR1 MGHDK, CDR2 SYGVNS. The CDR3 runs to 18 residues. Losses at the gene ends were 1 base for V and 2 bases for J; bases not matched to a gene: 11. In DNA, the CDR3 is TGTGCCAGCAGTGAATCGAGATTTCCGGGACAGGTCACAGATACGCAGTATTTT. Translation gives CASSESRFPGQVTDTQYF.

A single count supports this clone. The rearrangement links TRBV24-1 to TRBJ2-5; no clear D gene. The germline V gene encodes CDR1 KGHDR and CDR2 SFDVKD. The CDR3 is 13 residues long. V lost 10 bases to trimming and J lost 3 bases, with 14 bases between them. DNA for the CDR3: TGTGCCACGACACACCCCCCCGAAGAGACCCAGTACTTC. This gives the protein CATTHPPEETQYF.

This clone was observed a few times. The genes are TRBV18 and TRBJ1-4; D remains unclear. V was pared by 3 bases and J by 10 bases, with 9 bases between. The CDR3 has 12 residues. Germline CDR1 and CDR2: KGHSH and LQKENI. DNA of the CDR3: TGTGCCAGCTCACCGGAAATAGGAAAACTGTTTTTT. Protein sequence: CASSPEIGKLFF.

The chain recombines TRBV5-6 with TRBJ2-2; TRBD1 might be the D (5 bases). Germline CDR1 reads SGHDT; CDR2 reads YYEEEE. V shed 0 bases and J shed 7 bases, with 7 bases lying between them. The length of the CDR3 is 13 residues. The CDR3 reads CASSLEGIGELFF. The CDR3 DNA sequence: TGTGCCAGCAGCTTGGAGGGGATCGGGGAGCTGTTTTTT.

This chain joins TRBV15 and TRBJ2-7; no clear D gene. V lost 0 bases and J 4 bases, leaving 7 bases between the germline ends. Per germline, CDR1 LNHNV and CDR2 YYDKDF (reference sequence). The CDR3 sequence is 13 residues long. The CDR3 region is CATSRDLLYEQYV. The CDR3 DNA is TGTGCCACCAGCAGAGATCTGCTGTACGAGCAGTACGTC.

V and J are TRBV24-1 and TRBJ1-5; D uncertain. CDR1 and CDR2 (germline): KGHDR, SFDVKD. This CDR3 contains 14 residues. Trimming took 4 bases from V and 0 from J, leaving 6 bases between them. The CDR3 DNA reads TGTGCCACCAGTGACCCCAGTAGCAATCAGCCCCAGCATTTT. Its protein is CATSDPSSNQPQHF.

The chain uses TRBV5-1 and TRBJ2-6, with D tentatively TRBD2 (5 bases). The CDR3 is 16 amino acids. V shed 4 bases and J shed 4 bases, with 15 bases lying between them. Germline V gene data show CDR1 as SGHRS and CDR2 as YFSETQ. This CDR3 is CASSHGGFSGANVLTF. The CDR3 coding sequence is TGCGCCAGCAGCCACGGAGGCTTCTCGGGGGCCAACGTCCTGACTTTC.

The chain couples TRBV6-2 or TRBV6-3 to TRBJ2-2; a weak D match, TRBD1 (6 bases). The CDR3 has 15 amino acids. Germline CDR1 and CDR2: MNHEY and SVGEGT. Trimming shortened V by 0 bases and J by 5 bases, and 10 bases separated the two germline ends. The CDR3 region is CASSYSIDRTGELFF. Here the CDR3 DNA reads TGTGCCAGCAGTTACTCAATCGACAGGACCGGGGAGCTGTTTTTT.

V usage is TRBV6-2 or TRBV6-3 and J usage is TRBJ2-3; TRBD2 matches at 10 bases. The CDR3 spans 16 residues. V gave up 4 bases and J gave up 5 bases; unmatched junction bases: 9. Germline V CDR1 and CDR2: MNHEY, SVGEGT. CDR3 coding DNA: TGTGCCAGCAGTTCTCTGAGCGGGGGGGTGAGAGATACGCAGTATTTT. Residues: CASSSLSGGVRDTQYF.

V gene TRBV6-5 combines with J gene TRBJ2-2, with 10 bases matching TRBD1. There are 15 residues in the CDR3. Per germline, CDR1 MNHEY and CDR2 SVGAGI. With 5 bases clipped from V and 6 bases from J, the junction kept 6 bases outside the gene matches. CDR3 bases: TGTGCCAGCAGTAACCGGGACAGGGGTTCCGGGGAGCTGTTTTTT. It is translated as CASSNRDRGSGELFF.

J is TRBJ2-3 and V is TRBV9; 9 bases are shared with TRBD2. V lost 3 bases and J lost 0; bases outside the gene matches: 11. The CDR3 sequence is 18 residues long. Germline CDR1 and CDR2: SGDLS and YYNGEE. CDR3 sequence (DNA): TGTGCCAGCAGCGGCCCCCGGGAGAGCGGGGGGAGCACAGATACGCAGTATTTT. The encoded protein is CASSGPRESGGSTDTQYF.

The V and J genes are TRBV12-3 or TRBV12-4 and TRBJ2-2; tentative D call: TRBD1 (5 bases). The ends were cut back, 5 bases at V and 1 base at J, with 5 bases in the middle. This CDR3 contains 13 residues. The CDR3 is CASSDRNTGELFF. CDR3 in DNA: TGTGCCAGCAGTGACAGGAACACCGGGGAGCTGTTTTTT.

The chain is built from TRBV2 and TRBJ2-4; D may correspond to TRBD1 or TRBD2 (5 bases each). V lost 6 bases, J lost 9 bases, and 21 bases lay in between. Germline V gene sequence: CDR1 SNHLY, CDR2 FYNNEI. CDR3 size: 15 residues. The CDR3: CASSRGPSEVGIQYF. DNA of the CDR3: TGTGCCAGCAGCCGGGGACCATCGGAAGTAGGCATTCAGTACTTC.

The V call is TRBV7-8, the J call TRBJ1-5; D is ambiguous. The CDR3 extends over 17 amino acids. The V and J ends lost 1 base and 2 bases respectively, with 15 bases between them. Germline V CDR1 and CDR2: SGHVS, FQNEAQ. CDR3 bases: TGTGCCAGCAGCTTAGTTCGGGGAACCCCGGGCAATCAGCCCCAGCATTTT. This codes for CASSLVRGTPGNQPQHF.